This T cell receptor beta chain was identified during a study of blood T cell repertoires in COVID-19. Overall study: Nucleic acid was either cDNA or gDNA, and it came from T cells, B-cell-depleted T cells, or PBMCs.

Original analysis: Estimation of nucleated cell counts relied on the amplification of reference gene primers. The data were produced by immunoSEQ multiplex PCR, yet TCRdb's version contains in-frame clones alone and is incomplete. V and J calls and clone size are given by that table; D and trimming were obtained from the DNA. The sample holds about 68,000 clones; about 91% are singletons and the top ten take more than 5.5%. Germline V gives CDR1 SGHKS, CDR2 YYEKEE (reference sequence). Trimming took 7 bases from V and 7 from J; bases not matched to a gene: 9. The length of the CDR3 is 14 residues. This clone was counted only a few times.

This sequence joins TRBV5-5 and TRBJ1-4; 8 nucleotides agree with TRBD1. The clonotype was recovered from a middle-aged man with COVID-19, enrolled during active disease. Sequences were obtained from peripheral blood. CDR3 in amino acids: CASGQTGEGEKLFF. In DNA, the CDR3 is TGTGCCAGCGGACAGACAGGGGAAGGTGAAAAACTGTTTTTT.